This T cell receptor (beta chain) was found in a study of graft-versus-host responses after intestinal transplantation. The overall study: All recipients were transplanted with multivisceral, liver-intestinal, or isolated intestinal grafts.

CDR1 and CDR2 (germline): SGHTA, FQGNSA. V dropped 1 base and J dropped 4 bases, with 14 bases sitting between them. The CDR3 totals 17 residues. This table comes from immunoSEQ multiplex PCR, and its TCRdb copy is limited to in-frame clones, with some not included. The data hold about 6,400 clones, with approximately 21% observed a single time. Once the reaction had ended, proliferating CFSE-low CD3+CD4+ and CD3+CD8+ responders were sorted. General study points: GvH clones detected in recipient marrow included some appearing first in ileum or blood. Some patients had graft-donor T cell macrochimerism. In their allografts, the ratios of graft-versus-host to host-versus-graft T cell clones were high.

Sequences were derived from alloreactive CD4+ T cells from a mixed lymphocyte reaction culture, sampled before transplantation. The subset: CFSE-low proliferating T cells sorted from approximately six-day pre-transplant mixed lymphocyte reaction (GvH or HvG direction). The sequence derives from a human patient who was an organ donor for intestinal transplantation. The rearrangement uses TRBV7-2 and TRBJ1-6; D is uncertain. The DNA of the CDR3 is TGTGCCAGCAGCTTAGTTCCTGTCAGTTCTTATAATTCACCCCTCCACTTT. As protein: CASSLVPVSSYNSPLHF. Using reference TRBV7-2 and TRBJ1-6 for the parts outside the CDR3, the full variable domain is GAGVSQSPSNKVTEKGKDVELRCDPISGHTALYWYRQSLGQGLEFLIYFQGNSAPDKSGLPSDRFSAERTGGSVSTLTIQRTQQEDSAVYLCASSLVPVSSYNSPLHFGNGTRLTVT.